The 28 T cell receptor beta chains listed next were all sequenced from one sample in a study of Ad26.COV2.S vaccination and SARS-CoV-2 variants. Assay: immunoSEQ multiplex PCR; the TCRdb copy retains only in-frame clones and omits some. The repertoire holds around 400,000 clones, with over 75% as singletons. The treatment here: about 20 received Ad26.COV2.S at low or high dose, single or two shots; 5 received placebo; per-sample allocation not given. The study sampled participants on day 63 after the first vaccine or placebo injection. The input for sequencing was peripheral blood, taken in a trial of Ad26.COV2.S vaccine versus placebo. The receptor set was obtained from a person between 18 and 65 years old who received the Ad26.COV2.S COVID-19 vaccine or a placebo.

The table lists this clone with a count of one. The gene calls are TRBV27 and TRBJ2-5, with TRBD2 as a possible D gene (6 bases). V lost 5 bases to trimming and J lost 2 bases, with 15 bases between them. The CDR3 length is 15 residues. Germline lookup yields CDR1 MNHEY and CDR2 SMNVEV (reference sequence). The CDR3 loop is CASSLGTGEQETQYF. The CDR3 DNA reads TGTGCCAGCAGTCTAGGGACGGGGGAGCAAGAGACCCAGTACTTC.

In its sample, this clone was seen once. This sequence joins TRBV5-1 and TRBJ2-4, with D possibly called TRBD1 or TRBD2 (6 bases each). The CDR3 runs 15 residues. V lost 0 bases, J lost 6 bases, and 13 bases lay in between. Germline V CDR1 and CDR2: SGHRS, YFSETQ. CDR3 nucleotide sequence: TGCGCCAGCAGCTTGGCGGGAGAAGGGGGAAACATTCAGTACTTC. This gives the protein CASSLAGEGGNIQYF.

The V and J genes are TRBV12-3 or TRBV12-4 and TRBJ1-1; no firm D call. Trimming stripped 10 bases from V and 5 bases from J, with 17 bases between. This CDR3 is built from 13 residues. This chain's CDR3 is CATNAGLGTEAFF. The CDR3 nucleotides are TGTGCCACCAACGCTGGGCTTGGGACTGAAGCTTTCTTT.

J is TRBJ2-1 and V is TRBV7-9; 15 bases fit TRBD2. The CDR3 is made up of 15 amino acids. Trimming at V came to 6 bases and at J to 8 bases, leaving 5 bases not matched to a gene. Germline V CDR1 and CDR2: SEHNR, FQNEAQ (reference sequence). CDR3 region: CASRTGLAGGDEQFF. DNA for the CDR3: TGTGCCAGCAGAACAGGACTAGCGGGAGGGGATGAGCAGTTCTTC.

The chain carries TRBV6-2 or TRBV6-3 and TRBJ2-2; the D gene is possibly TRBD2 (5 bases). Germline V gives CDR1 MNHEY, CDR2 SVGEGT. The CDR3 totals 16 residues. Trimming took off 4 bases at V and 1 base at J, with 13 bases between the two ends. DNA of the CDR3: TGTGCCAGCAGTTCCTTACTAGTCATGAACACCGGGGAGCTGTTTTTT. Amino acid sequence: CASSSLLVMNTGELFF.

This clone was seen a few times. The chain has TRBV7-7 and TRBJ2-7; D is undetermined. The CDR3 contains 13 residues. Trimming left V 0 bases short and J 3 bases short, with 6 bases between. Germline assignment: CDR1 SSHAT and CDR2 FNYEAQ (reference sequence). In DNA, the CDR3 is TGTGCCAGCAGCTTAGCGTCAGACTACGAGCAGTACTTC. It yields the protein CASSLASDYEQYF.

The V gene is TRBV10-3, the J gene TRBJ1-1, with a tentative D call TRBD1 (6 bases). Trimming cost V 6 bases and J 0 bases, with 14 bases left between them. The CDR3 is 15 residues long. The germline CDR1 and CDR2 sequences are ENHRY and SYGVKD. As DNA, the CDR3 is TGTGCCATCAGAGACCTCGGACAGATGAACACTGAAGCTTTCTTT. Amino acids: CAIRDLGQMNTEAFF.

The rearrangement uses TRBV11-2 and TRBJ1-2, with 11 positions matching TRBD1. The J segment lost 8 bases and the V segment lost 5 bases, leaving 13 bases of the junction unmatched. Germline V gene sequence: CDR1 SGHAT, CDR2 FQNNGV. This CDR3 has 16 amino acids. The CDR3 region has the DNA TGTGCCAGCAGCGGGGGACAGGGGGAATCCCCGGGAGGCTACACCTTC. Translating it yields CASSGGQGESPGGYTF.

The gene calls are TRBV7-3 and TRBJ1-1; no reliable D call. V lost 5 bases and J lost 2, with 9 bases in between. Per germline, CDR1 SGHTA and CDR2 FQGTGA. This CDR3 has 13 amino acids. The CDR3 DNA reads as TGTGCCAGCAGCGAGGCCACCAACACTGAAGCTTTCTTT. The encoded protein is CASSEATNTEAFF.

The chain has TRBV6-2 or TRBV6-3 and TRBJ2-7; D gene unclear. The germline V gene encodes CDR1 MNHEY and CDR2 SVGEGT. Trimming removed 0 bases from V and 6 bases from J, with 6 bases in between. This CDR3 contains 12 residues. In nucleotides, the CDR3 is TGTGCCAGCAGTTACTCGGTGGTCGAGCAGTACTTC. Translation: CASSYSVVEQYF.

This clone was picked up one time. The chain is built from TRBV19 and TRBJ1-5; the match to TRBD1 covers 9 bases. Germline V lookup: CDR1 LNHDA, CDR2 SQIVND (reference sequence). The CDR3 sequence is 16 residues long. The ends lost 8 bases at V and 2 bases at J; junction bases unmatched: 10. This CDR3 is CASPQRTGAGNQPQHF. As DNA, the CDR3 is TGTGCCAGTCCACAACGGACAGGGGCTGGCAATCAGCCCCAGCATTTT.

The chain combines TRBV29-1 with TRBJ2-5, with TRBD1 as a possible D gene (6 bases). Germline values: CDR1 SQVTM, CDR2 ANQGSEA. With 0 bases removed from V and 5 bases from J, the gap between germline ends came to 7 bases. The CDR3 has 12 residues. The CDR3 sequence: CSVEDQGETQYF. DNA of the CDR3: TGCAGCGTTGAAGATCAGGGGGAGACCCAGTACTTC.

This clone was found once. The rearrangement links TRBV27 to TRBJ2-7; D is undetermined. In germline, CDR1 is MNHEY, CDR2 SMNVEV (reference sequence). CDR3 length: 15 residues. Trimming pared 2 bases from V and 0 bases from J, leaving 11 bases between. The CDR3 DNA is TGTGCCAGCAGTTTAAAGGGCAGGTCCTCCTACGAGCAGTACTTC. Translating it yields CASSLKGRSSYEQYF.

V gene TRBV5-1 combines with J gene TRBJ2-7; TRBD2 agrees at 10 bases. Germline-derived CDR1 and CDR2 are SGHRS and YFSETQ. This CDR3 region has 14 residues. Losses at the gene ends were 5 bases for V and 2 bases for J; bases not matched to a gene: 4. CDR3 DNA sequence: TGCGCCAGCAGACCAGCGGGAGGGCCCTACGAGCAGTACTTC. Its protein is CASRPAGGPYEQYF.

This clone occurred a few times. This chain links TRBV15 with TRBJ2-7, with 7 nucleotides matching TRBD2. Germline V gene lookup returns CDR1 LNHNV and CDR2 YYDKDF (reference sequence). The CDR3 is made up of 12 amino acids. V gave up 8 bases and J gave up 0 bases; unmatched junction bases: 1. CDR3 residues: CATGGDSYEQYF. CDR3 bases: TGTGCCACCGGGGGGGACTCCTACGAGCAGTACTTC.

The rearrangement links TRBV20-1 to TRBJ2-1; perhaps TRBD2 as D (5 bases). Trimming cost V 3 bases and J 8 bases, with 8 bases left between them. Germline values: CDR1 DFQATT, CDR2 SNEGSKA (reference sequence). The CDR3 spans 11 residues. The CDR3 DNA reads TGCAGTGCTAGCGGGATCTATGAGCAGTTCTTC. Its translation: CSASGIYEQFF.

The chain combines TRBV19 with TRBJ2-1; D is uncertain. The CDR3 runs 12 residues. V shed 2 bases and J shed 10 bases, with 9 bases lying between them. The germline CDR1 and CDR2 sequences are LNHDA and SQIVND (reference sequence). The CDR3 nucleotides are TGTGCCAGTAGTATATCTGTAGGAGAGCAGTTCTTC. It translates to CASSISVGEQFF.

V and J are TRBV27 and TRBJ1-1; D is unclear. The V and J ends lost 3 bases and 1 base respectively, with 3 bases between them. Per germline, CDR1 MNHEY and CDR2 SMNVEV (reference sequence). The CDR3 is made up of 12 amino acids. Here the CDR3 DNA reads TGTGCCAGCAGTTTTGGGAACACTGAAGCTTTCTTT. It yields the protein CASSFGNTEAFF.

The chain combines TRBV7-7 with TRBJ2-1, with TRBD2 as a possible D gene (6 bases). V was pared by 5 bases and J by 5 bases, with 10 bases between. Germline assignment: CDR1 SSHAT and CDR2 FNYEAQ (reference sequence). This CDR3 has 13 residues. CDR3 bases: TGTGCCAGCAGCAAGGGACTTCACAATGAGCAGTTCTTC. The encoded protein is CASSKGLHNEQFF. Full variable domain (remainder filled in from reference TRBV7-7 and TRBJ2-1): GAGVSQSPRYKVTKRGQDVTLRCDPISSHATLYWYQQALGQGPEFLTYFNYEAQPDKSGLPSDRFSAERPEGSISTLTIQRTEQRDSAMYRCASSKGLHNEQFFGPGTRLTVL.

The V and J genes are TRBV3-1 (or the pseudogene TRBV3-2) and TRBJ2-7; D remains ambiguous. The CDR3 is made up of 15 amino acids. In germline, CDR1 is LGHDT, CDR2 YNNKEL (reference sequence). The V end lost 1 base, the J end lost 0 bases, and 10 bases lay between the germline ends. Written as DNA, the CDR3 is TGTGCCAGCAGCCAAGTGAGCGCGGCCTCCTACGAGCAGTACTTC. Encoded protein: CASSQVSAASYEQYF.

The V and J genes are TRBV9 and TRBJ1-1, with 7 nucleotides matching TRBD1. J lost 0 bases, V lost 4 bases, and 12 bases had no gene match. CDR1 is SGDLS and CDR2 is YYNGEE in the germline V gene. The CDR3 covers 17 residues. The CDR3 reads CASSTDRDPSMNTEAFF. Written as DNA, the CDR3 is TGTGCCAGCAGCACTGACAGGGATCCCTCGATGAACACTGAAGCTTTCTTT.

The gene calls are TRBV2 and TRBJ1-2; perhaps TRBD1 as D (5 bases). Germline V gene data show CDR1 as SNHLY and CDR2 as FYNNEI. V lost 4 bases and J lost 10, with 13 bases in between. This CDR3 is 12 amino acids long. CDR3 protein: CASSVPGRYYTF. CDR3 DNA sequence: TGTGCCAGCAGTGTACCAGGGAGGTACTACACCTTC.

The rearrangement joins TRBV7-6 to TRBJ1-1; D remains unclear. Germline V gene sequence: CDR1 SGHVS, CDR2 FNYEAQ. V was clipped by 0 bases and J by 4 bases, with 6 bases between them. This CDR3 has 13 residues. CDR3 amino acids: CASSLASGTEAFF. The CDR3 coding sequence is TGTGCCAGCAGCTTAGCGTCGGGCACTGAAGCTTTCTTT. The variable domain in full, completed from reference TRBV7-6 and TRBJ1-1, reads GAGVSQSPRYKVTKRGQDVALRCDPISGHVSLYWYRQALGQGPEFLTYFNYEAQQDKSGLPNDRFSAERPEGSISTLTIQRTEQRDSAMYRCASSLASGTEAFFGQGTRLTVV.

The chain carries TRBV13 and TRBJ1-6; D unresolved. This CDR3 is built from 16 residues. Looked up from germline, CDR1 is PRHDT and CDR2 is FYEKMQ (reference sequence). Trimming took off 5 bases at V and 6 bases at J, with 17 bases between the two ends. In DNA form, the CDR3 reads TGTGCCAGCAGCACCCGCGTGGGGATGGTTAATTCACCCCTCCACTTT. Its translation: CASSTRVGMVNSPLHF.

The rearrangement joins TRBV19 to TRBJ2-7; possible D gene TRBD1, 5 bases. V was clipped by 1 base and J by 2 bases, with 18 bases between them. This CDR3 is built from 17 residues. The germline gives CDR1 LNHDA, CDR2 SQIVND (reference sequence). CDR3 nucleotide sequence: TGTGCCAGTAGTATAGCCCCTCGGCCAGGGCAAGCCTACGAGCAGTACTTC. This gives the protein CASSIAPRPGQAYEQYF.

The V call is TRBV29-1, the J call TRBJ1-2; D is possibly TRBD1 (6 bases). CDR1 and CDR2 from the germline V gene are SQVTM and ANQGSEA. The CDR3 contains 11 residues. V lost 7 bases, J lost 4 bases, and 10 bases lay in between. CDR3 nucleotides: TGCAGCGGTGGACAGACCTATGGCTACACCTTC. Translated, it gives CSGGQTYGYTF.

The chain recombines TRBV6-5 with TRBJ1-2, with D tentatively TRBD1 (6 bases). CDR1 and CDR2 from the germline V gene are MNHEY and SVGAGI. Between the trimmed V and J ends, which lost 0 bases and 8 bases, there was a span of 13 bases. The CDR3 totals 14 residues. The CDR3 loop is CASSYSTGGGGYTF. The CDR3 DNA reads TGTGCCAGCAGTTACTCGACGGGGGGCGGAGGCTACACCTTC.

The chain links TRBV7-9 to TRBJ1-1, with D unclear. The length of the CDR3 is 12 residues. Looked up from germline, CDR1 is SEHNR and CDR2 is FQNEAQ (reference sequence). V lost 1 base to trimming and J lost 9 bases, with 9 bases between them. CDR3 in DNA: TGTGCCAGCAGCTTAGAGAACATGAAAGCTTTCTTT. This codes for CASSLENMKAFF.